This TCR beta chain was sequenced in a study of early T cells in non-severe SARS-CoV-2 infection. Germline lookup yields CDR1 MNHNS and CDR2 SASEGT. The CDR3 sequence is 18 residues long. V dropped 6 bases and J dropped 4; count of bases not matched to a gene: 12. Researchers tagged individual cDNA molecules with unique molecular identifiers. Each CDR3 protein gets one entry after TCRdb re-called the 5' RACE reads with MiXCR. The sample has some 39,000 distinct CDR3 sequences; roughly 4% are singletons. This clonotype was seen repeatedly, ten times or more. This TCR was recovered from an adult who was a healthcare worker with PCR-confirmed SARS-CoV-2 infection or an uninfected control (not recorded which). The J gene is TRBJ2-2, the V gene TRBV6-1; TRBD2 agrees at 12 bases. Sequencing was performed on whole blood. The chain's CDR3 is CASRDPGLAGQTTGELFF. In nucleotides, the CDR3 is TGTGCCAGCAGAGATCCGGGACTAGCGGGCCAAACCACCGGGGAGCTGTTTTTT.